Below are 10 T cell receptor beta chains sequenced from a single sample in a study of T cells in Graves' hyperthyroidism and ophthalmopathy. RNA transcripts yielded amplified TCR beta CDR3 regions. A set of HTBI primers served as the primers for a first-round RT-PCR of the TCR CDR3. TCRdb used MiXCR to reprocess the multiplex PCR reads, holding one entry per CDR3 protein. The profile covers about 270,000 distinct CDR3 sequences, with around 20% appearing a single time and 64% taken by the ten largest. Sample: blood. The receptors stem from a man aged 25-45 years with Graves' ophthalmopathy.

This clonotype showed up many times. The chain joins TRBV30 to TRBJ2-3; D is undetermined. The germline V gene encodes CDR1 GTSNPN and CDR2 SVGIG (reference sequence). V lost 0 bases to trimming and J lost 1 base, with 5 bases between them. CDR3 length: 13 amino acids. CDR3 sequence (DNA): TGTGCCTGGAGTGTTCGGGGCACAGATACGCAGTATTTT. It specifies CAWSVRGTDTQYF.

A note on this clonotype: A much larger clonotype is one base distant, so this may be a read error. CDR3: CASSWDRGNTEASF. In DNA, the CDR3 is TGTGCCAGCAGTTGGGACAGAGGGAACACTGAAGCTTCCTTT. The gene calls are TRBV2 and TRBJ1-1, with 7 bases aligning to TRBD1. This CDR3 region has 14 residues. Germline V gene sequence: CDR1 SNHLY, CDR2 FYNNEI.

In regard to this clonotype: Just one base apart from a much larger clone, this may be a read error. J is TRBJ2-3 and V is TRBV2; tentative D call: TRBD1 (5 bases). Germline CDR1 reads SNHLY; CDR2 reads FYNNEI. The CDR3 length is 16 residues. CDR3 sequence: CTSSSQGSVNGDTQYF. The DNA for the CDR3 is TGTACCAGCAGTAGCCAGGGAAGTGTAAATGGAGATACGCAGTATTTT.

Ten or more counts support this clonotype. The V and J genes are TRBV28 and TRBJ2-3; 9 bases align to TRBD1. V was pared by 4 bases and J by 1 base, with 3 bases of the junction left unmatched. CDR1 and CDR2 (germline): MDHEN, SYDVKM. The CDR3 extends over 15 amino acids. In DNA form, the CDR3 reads TGTGCCAGCAGTTATCGGACAGGGGGCACAGATACGCAGTATTTT. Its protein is CASSYRTGGTDTQYF.

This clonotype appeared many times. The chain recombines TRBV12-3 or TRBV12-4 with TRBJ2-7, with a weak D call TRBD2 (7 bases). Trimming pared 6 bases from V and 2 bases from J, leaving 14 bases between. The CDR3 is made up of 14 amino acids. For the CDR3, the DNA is TGTGCCAGCAGCGTTGGGGGGGGGCCCTACGAGCAGTACTTC. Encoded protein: CASSVGGGPYEQYF.

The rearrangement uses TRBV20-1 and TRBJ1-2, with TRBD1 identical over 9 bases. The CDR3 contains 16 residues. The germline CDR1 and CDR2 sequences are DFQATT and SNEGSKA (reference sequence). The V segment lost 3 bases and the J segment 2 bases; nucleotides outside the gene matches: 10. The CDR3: CSASTGTGMGNYGYTF. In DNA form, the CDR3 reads TGCAGTGCTAGTACTGGGACAGGGATGGGGAACTATGGCTACACCTTC.

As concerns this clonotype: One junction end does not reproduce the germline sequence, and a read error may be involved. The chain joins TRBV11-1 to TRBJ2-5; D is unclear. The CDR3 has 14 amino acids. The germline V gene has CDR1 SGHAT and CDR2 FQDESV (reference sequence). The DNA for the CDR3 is TGCGCCAGCAGCCAAGACACCCCCGGCGGGACCCAGTACTTC. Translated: CASSQDTPGGTQYF.

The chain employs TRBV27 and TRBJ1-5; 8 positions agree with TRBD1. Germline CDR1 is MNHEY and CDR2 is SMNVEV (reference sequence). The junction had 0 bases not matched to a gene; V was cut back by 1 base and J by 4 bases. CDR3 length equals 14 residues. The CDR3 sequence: CASSLYRGNQPQHF. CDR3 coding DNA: TGTGCCAGCAGTTTATACAGGGGGAATCAGCCCCAGCATTTT.

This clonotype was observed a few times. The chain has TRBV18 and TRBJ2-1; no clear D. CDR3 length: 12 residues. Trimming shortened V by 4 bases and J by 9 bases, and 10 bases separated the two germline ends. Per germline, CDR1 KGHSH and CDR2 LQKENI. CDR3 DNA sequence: TGTGCCAGCTCACTTAGCCCCATTGAGCAGTTCTTC. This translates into CASSLSPIEQFF. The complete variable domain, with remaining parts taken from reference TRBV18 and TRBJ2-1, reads NAGVMQNPRHLVRRRGQEARLRCSPMKGHSHVYWYRQLPEEGLKFMVYLQKENIIDESGMPKERFSAEFPKEGPSILRIQQVVRGDSAAYFCASSLSPIEQFFGPGTRLTVL.

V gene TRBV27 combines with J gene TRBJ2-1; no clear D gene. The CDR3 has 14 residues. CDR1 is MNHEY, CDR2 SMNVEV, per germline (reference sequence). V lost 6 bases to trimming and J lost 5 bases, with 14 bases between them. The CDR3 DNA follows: TGTGCCAGCAGAGACTTGGCAGCCCACAATGAGCAGTTCTTC. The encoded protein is CASRDLAAHNEQFF.